This T cell receptor beta chain was observed in a study of T cell responses to AZD1222 COVID-19 vaccine. Concerning this clone itself: What it recognizes is unknown.

Generated by immunoSEQ multiplex PCR, the TCRdb table keeps only in-frame clones and is missing some. The sample consists of 90,000 to 120,000 clones, roughly 87% of them appearing once. The CDR3 has 14 amino acids. With 0 bases removed from V and 5 bases from J, the gap between germline ends came to 10 bases. The germline V gene has CDR1 MNHNS and CDR2 SASEGT. The study, taken as a whole, reports: Spike-specific TCR depth and breadth grew after two AZD1222 doses. Spike-wide vaccine-associated CD4 TCRs dominated at 160-218 and 743-854.

The TCR sequence derives from an adult who received the AZD1222 COVID-19 vaccine. The sample was peripheral blood, taken 28 days after the second AZD1222 dose. The rearrangement links TRBV6-1 to TRBJ1-2; no clear D gene. The CDR3 DNA reads TGTGCCAGCAGTGAAGCGGAAACTGAGTATGGCTACACCTTC. Residues: CASSEAETEYGYTF.